This TCR beta chain was obtained from a study of blood T cell dynamics during melanoma immunotherapy. Study as a whole: First-line therapy was either pembrolizumab or nivolumab with ipilimumab for metastatic melanoma.

The time point here: week 3, after first cycle of checkpoint inhibitor. No patient had earlier systemic cancer treatment, concurrent immunosuppressants, or another active cancer. The protocol was immunoSEQ multiplex PCR, while the TCRdb copy is restricted to in-frame clones and leaves out a portion. The repertoire holds 10,000 to 13,000 clones, with about 88% as singletons. A few counts support this clone. The CDR3 is 13 amino acids. Trimming took 0 bases from V and 11 from J; bases not matched to a gene: 6. Germline assignment: CDR1 SGHTA and CDR2 FQGNSA. The chain recombines TRBV7-2 with TRBJ1-1; 7 bases map to TRBD1. Sequencing used blood, obtained from a patient treated with checkpoint blockade. This TCR was recovered from a human donor with melanoma. In nucleotides, the CDR3 is TGTGCCAGCAGCTTAGCGGCGGGACAGAACGCTTTCTTT. It specifies CASSLAAGQNAFF.